One sample yielded the 27 T cell receptor beta chains listed below, sequenced in a study of T-cell memory formation after mild COVID-19. TCRdb analysed the 5' RACE reads with MiXCR anew, one entry per CDR3 protein. The sample lists some 130,000 distinct CDR3 sequences; approximately 17% were seen once. Material: PBMCs or a T cell subset sorted from them (not recorded which). These receptors all come from a young man who had mild COVID-19 (a few samples of this study predate the infection). Cell type and time point are not known.

V usage is TRBV12-5 and J usage is TRBJ1-5; 9 positions agree with TRBD1. Unmatched junction bases numbered 9, after V lost 0 bases and J lost 3 bases. From germline, CDR1 is LGHNT and CDR2 FRNRAP. The CDR3 loop spans 18 amino acids. The CDR3 sequence: CASGLVLWDRAYNQPQHF. For the CDR3, the DNA is TGTGCTAGTGGTTTGGTACTTTGGGACAGGGCGTACAATCAGCCCCAGCATTTT.

The chain recombines TRBV7-9 with TRBJ2-1, with 8 bases lining up with TRBD1. The CDR3 runs to 15 residues. V lost 5 bases, J lost 4 bases, and 7 bases stayed unmatched. The germline V gene has CDR1 SEHNR and CDR2 FQNEAQ (reference sequence). In nucleotides, the CDR3 is TGTGCCAGCAGCCTAGGCCGGACAGGGTACAATGAGCAGTTCTTC. Translation: CASSLGRTGYNEQFF.

The table lists this clonotype with a few counts. The chain uses TRBV19 and TRBJ2-3; weak D call: TRBD2 (6 bases). The V end lost 8 bases, the J end lost 5 bases, and 14 bases lay between the germline ends. The germline gives CDR1 LNHDA, CDR2 SQIVND (reference sequence). The CDR3 extends over 13 amino acids. The CDR3 bases are TGTGCCAGTGGCTTCCCGGGGGTAGATACGCAGTATTTT. It yields the protein CASGFPGVDTQYF.

The V call is TRBV5-1, the J call TRBJ2-5; possibly TRBD2 for D (6 bases). Per germline, CDR1 SGHRS and CDR2 YFSETQ. V gave up 4 bases and J gave up 7 bases, with 17 bases separating them. The CDR3 consists of 14 residues. CDR3 in amino acids: CASSPQSGEVTQYF. In nucleotides, the CDR3 is TGCGCCAGCAGCCCCCAGTCGGGGGAGGTGACCCAGTACTTC.

The CDR3 sequence is CASTGRGLTGELFF. DNA for the CDR3: TGTGCCAGCACCGGAAGGGGGCTAACCGGGGAGCTGTTTTTT. The J gene is TRBJ2-2, the V gene TRBV7-2; 7 bases are a match to TRBD1. V was pared by 7 bases and J by 5 bases, with 7 bases of the junction left unmatched. The V gene's germline CDR1 is SGHTA and CDR2 FQGNSA. The CDR3 runs to 14 residues. Full variable domain (remainder filled in from reference TRBV7-2 and TRBJ2-2): GAGVSQSPSNKVTEKGKDVELRCDPISGHTALYWYRQSLGQGLEFLIYFQGNSAPDKSGLPSDRFSAERTGGSVSTLTIQRTQQEDSAVYLCASTGRGLTGELFFGEGSRLTVL.

The sample holds a few counts of this clonotype. The V and J genes are TRBV20-1 and TRBJ2-3, with no clear D. Germline lookup yields CDR1 DFQATT and CDR2 SNEGSKA (reference sequence). The length of the CDR3 is 12 residues. Trimming pared 1 base from V and 2 bases from J, leaving 4 bases between. CDR3: CSARGHTDTQYF. CDR3 in DNA: TGCAGTGCTAGAGGGCACACAGATACGCAGTATTTT.

As for this clonotype: Relative to the germline gene, one junction end is altered; a read error may explain this. This chain joins TRBV20-1 and TRBJ1-5, with D possibly being TRBD1 (6 bases). This CDR3 spans 15 amino acids. The germline V gene has CDR1 DFQATT and CDR2 SNEGSKA (reference sequence). CDR3 sequence reads: CSARVRGLFGQPQHF. In DNA, the CDR3 is TGCAGTGCTAGAGTGCGGGGGCTGTTTGGTCAGCCGCAGCATTTT.

This clonotype rates as medium-sized. The gene calls are TRBV4-3 and TRBJ2-2; tentatively, D is TRBD1 (5 bases). Per the germline V gene, CDR1 is LGHNA and CDR2 is YSLEER. This CDR3 is 18 amino acids long. Trimming pared 0 bases from V and 2 bases from J, leaving 16 bases between. CDR3 DNA sequence: TGCGCCAGCAGCCAAGAAACTACAGGACGCATTAACACCGGGGAGCTGTTTTTT. It specifies CASSQETTGRINTGELFF.

The sample holds a few counts of this clonotype. The V call is TRBV5-4, the J call TRBJ2-5; 8 bases are a match to TRBD1. Germline lookup yields CDR1 SGHNT and CDR2 YYREEE (reference sequence). The CDR3 totals 16 residues. The ends lost 4 bases at V and 3 bases at J; junction bases unmatched: 11. For the CDR3, the DNA is TGTGCCAGCAGCCAGAATCCAGGGGGCCCGGAAGAGACCCAGTACTTC. Protein: CASSQNPGGPEETQYF.

This clonotype was counted a few times. The chain couples TRBV5-1 to TRBJ2-3, with D perhaps TRBD1 (6 bases). The CDR3 covers 15 residues. The germline gives CDR1 SGHRS, CDR2 YFSETQ. Trimming pared 4 bases from V and 0 bases from J, leaving 12 bases between. The CDR3 DNA reads TGCGCCAGCAGCCAGGGGTTTTCTAGCACAGATACGCAGTATTTT. This sequence encodes CASSQGFSSTDTQYF. Supplemented by reference TRBV5-1 and TRBJ2-3, the full variable domain reads KAGVTQTPRYLIKTRGQQVTLSCSPISGHRSVSWYQQTPGQGLQFLFEYFSETQRNKGNFPGRFSGRQFSNSRSEMNVSTLELGDSALYLCASSQGFSSTDTQYFGPGTRLTVL.

This clonotype was recorded many times. The V call is TRBV4-1, the J call TRBJ1-5; D remains unclear. Germline V gene sequence: CDR1 MGHRA, CDR2 YSYEKL. The V end was cut by 6 bases, the J end by 2 bases, with 17 bases between. This CDR3 region has 16 residues. CDR3 amino acids: CASSLRSKSGNQPQHF. Here the CDR3 DNA reads TGCGCCAGCAGTTTGCGCTCCAAGTCGGGCAATCAGCCCCAGCATTTT.

This clonotype has just a few counts. The chain employs TRBV2 and TRBJ2-5, with D uncertain. With 6 bases removed from V and 5 bases from J, the gap between germline ends came to 10 bases. From germline, CDR1 is SNHLY and CDR2 FYNNEI. The CDR3 loop spans 12 amino acids. CDR3 region: CASRGPGETQYF. The CDR3 DNA reads TGTGCCAGCAGGGGTCCCGGGGAGACCCAGTACTTC.

This clonotype has only a few counts. This chain connects TRBV10-3 to TRBJ2-4; D unclear. V was shortened by 0 bases and J by 4 bases, with 13 bases between the two germline ends. Germline CDR1 is ENHRY and CDR2 is SYGVKD. This CDR3 has 16 residues. The CDR3 loop reads CAISESIGQVKNIQYF. CDR3 in DNA: TGTGCCATCAGTGAGTCGATTGGGCAGGTGAAAAACATTCAGTACTTC.

The chain links TRBV5-6 to TRBJ2-3; 9 bases fit TRBD1. With V trimmed by 6 bases and J by 2 bases, 4 bases remained unmatched. CDR1 and CDR2 (germline): SGHDT, YYEEEE. The CDR3 length is 14 residues. CDR3 in amino acids: CASKRTGATDTQYF. The CDR3, as DNA: TGTGCCAGCAAAAGGACAGGGGCCACAGATACGCAGTATTTT. The full variable domain, completed using reference TRBV5-6 and TRBJ2-3, is DAGVTQSPTHLIKTRGQQVTLRCSPKSGHDTVSWYQQALGQGPQFIFQYYEEEERQRGNFPDRFSGHQFPNYSSELNVNALLLGDSALYLCASKRTGATDTQYFGPGTRLTVL.

V gene TRBV9 combines with J gene TRBJ2-5; D is perhaps TRBD2 (6 bases). From germline, CDR1 is SGDLS and CDR2 YYNGEE. V was pared by 3 bases and J by 5 bases, with 14 bases between. This CDR3 is built from 14 residues. CDR3 bases: TGTGCCAGCAGCGAGTCACCTCGGGGGGAGACCCAGTACTTC. It is translated as CASSESPRGETQYF.

The chain carries TRBV12-3 or TRBV12-4 and TRBJ2-1; 8 bases agree with TRBD2. The CDR3 extends over 16 amino acids. Unmatched junction bases numbered 7, after V lost 0 bases and J lost 6 bases. CDR3 in DNA: TGTGCCAGCAGTTTAGCGCGGGGGGCGGGGGCCAATGAGCAGTTCTTC. It translates to CASSLARGAGANEQFF.

This clonotype has a count of ten or more. The chain carries TRBV7-2 and TRBJ2-3; 8 bases map to TRBD2. With V trimmed by 3 bases and J by 2 bases, 1 base remained unmatched. Germline values: CDR1 SGHTA, CDR2 FQGNSA. The CDR3 spans 14 residues. CDR3 in amino acids: CASSFGGATDTQYF. CDR3 DNA: TGTGCCAGCAGCTTCGGGGGGGCCACAGATACGCAGTATTTT.

The V gene is TRBV7-2, the J gene TRBJ2-2, with D uncertain. Germline V gene sequence: CDR1 SGHTA, CDR2 FQGNSA. The CDR3 totals 12 residues. V shed 2 bases and J shed 6 bases, with 4 bases lying between them. CDR3 in DNA: TGTGCCAGCAGCTTATACGCCGGGGAGCTGTTTTTT. It codes for CASSLYAGELFF. Variable domain in full (rest from reference TRBV7-2 and TRBJ2-2): GAGVSQSPSNKVTEKGKDVELRCDPISGHTALYWYRQSLGQGLEFLIYFQGNSAPDKSGLPSDRFSAERTGGSVSTLTIQRTQQEDSAVYLCASSLYAGELFFGEGSRLTVL.

The rearrangement uses TRBV5-1 and TRBJ2-3; D gene unclear. V gave up 0 bases and J gave up 4 bases, with 3 bases separating them. CDR3 size: 12 residues. Germline V gene lookup returns CDR1 SGHRS and CDR2 YFSETQ. This CDR3 reads CASSLAPDTQYF. The CDR3 region has the DNA TGCGCCAGCAGCTTGGCCCCAGATACGCAGTATTTT.

This chain links TRBV6-2 or TRBV6-3 with TRBJ1-2, with a tentative D call TRBD1 (5 bases). This CDR3 is 16 amino acids long. From germline, CDR1 is MNHEY and CDR2 SVGEGT. V lost 6 bases and J lost 2, with 19 bases in between. The CDR3: CASSRIAGTENYGYTF. CDR3 DNA sequence: TGTGCCAGCAGCAGGATCGCCGGGACGGAAAACTATGGCTACACCTTC.

The chain joins TRBV5-1 to TRBJ2-3; the match to TRBD2 covers 11 bases. With 2 bases clipped from V and 2 bases from J, the junction kept 7 bases outside the gene matches. This CDR3 is 17 amino acids long. Germline CDR1 and CDR2: SGHRS and YFSETQ. DNA of the CDR3: TGCGCCAGCAGCTTCTACGTTAGCGGGGGGGCCACAGATACGCAGTATTTT. Translating it yields CASSFYVSGGATDTQYF.

In this sample, this clonotype turned up many times. In DNA form, the CDR3 reads TGTGCCAGCACCAGCACCGTAGCTGGGGGGGCCGGGAATGAGCAGTTCTTC. Translating it yields CASTSTVAGGAGNEQFF. The J gene is TRBJ2-1, the V gene TRBV12-3 or TRBV12-4; D is possibly TRBD2 (7 bases). Trimming took off 7 bases at V and 7 bases at J, with 26 bases between the two ends. The CDR3 is 17 residues long.

This rearrangement joins TRBV7-4 to TRBJ2-1; D call uncertain. This CDR3 contains 16 residues. CDR1 SGHVT and CDR2 SQSDAQ come from the germline V gene. Between the trimmed V and J ends, which lost 5 bases and 6 bases, there was a span of 20 bases. Here the CDR3 DNA reads TGTGCCAGCAGCCCCCCCCCAAAAATGTGGGGCAATGAGCAGTTCTTC. Its protein product is CASSPPPKMWGNEQFF.

The chain is built from TRBV7-2 and TRBJ2-3; either TRBD1 or TRBD2 may supply D (5 bases each). Germline CDR1 is SGHTA and CDR2 is FQGNSA. V was trimmed by 6 bases and J by 9 bases, leaving 13 bases between them. The CDR3 sequence is 12 residues long. The CDR3 DNA sequence: TGTGCCAGCAGGCCAGGGACGGCCACGCAGTATTTT. Translated: CASRPGTATQYF.

As for this clonotype: Its ends do not fully match the called genes, so a read error is possible. The chain carries TRBV10-1 and TRBJ2-5; no firm D call. The CDR3 sequence is 14 residues long. Germline CDR1 reads WNHNN; CDR2 reads SYGVQD (reference sequence). The CDR3 protein is CASSTGQNQENQYF. The CDR3 nucleotides read TGCGCCAGCAGTACGGGTCAAAACCAAGAGAACCAGTACTTC.

The chain couples TRBV5-1 to TRBJ2-7; 7 positions match TRBD1. The CDR3 is 15 residues long. CDR1 and CDR2 from the germline V gene are SGHRS and YFSETQ. Germline trimming cut 2 bases from V and 5 bases from J; bases unmatched to any gene: 10. The CDR3 region is CASSLPRQGFDEQYF. CDR3 bases: TGCGCCAGCAGCTTACCCCGACAGGGTTTCGACGAGCAGTACTTC.

This clonotype was seen more than once but under ten times. The chain has TRBV6-5 and TRBJ1-1, with D tentatively TRBD1 (6 bases). Germline CDR1 is MNHEY and CDR2 is SVGAGI. CDR3 size: 12 residues. Trimming shortened V by 5 bases and J by 8 bases, and 12 bases separated the two germline ends. In DNA, the CDR3 is TGTGCCAGCAGTCAACAGGGTTACGAAGCTTTCTTT. Translated: CASSQQGYEAFF.